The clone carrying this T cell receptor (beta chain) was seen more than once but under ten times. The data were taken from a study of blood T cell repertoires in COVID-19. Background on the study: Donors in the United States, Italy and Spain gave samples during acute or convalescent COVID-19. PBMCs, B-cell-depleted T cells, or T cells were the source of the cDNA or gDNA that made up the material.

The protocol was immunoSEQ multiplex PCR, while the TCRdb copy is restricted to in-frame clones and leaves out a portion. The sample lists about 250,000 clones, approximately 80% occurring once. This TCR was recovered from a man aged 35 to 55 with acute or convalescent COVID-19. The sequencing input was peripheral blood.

CDR3 in DNA: TGTGCCAGCAGCTTAGCCGGGACAGCTGGCTACACCTTC. Its translation is CASSLAGTAGYTF. The chain combines TRBV7-9 with TRBJ1-2; 7 nucleotides line up with TRBD1. J lost 7 bases, V lost 0 bases, and 2 bases had no gene match. CDR3 length: 13 amino acids. Germline CDR1 is SEHNR and CDR2 is FQNEAQ (reference sequence).